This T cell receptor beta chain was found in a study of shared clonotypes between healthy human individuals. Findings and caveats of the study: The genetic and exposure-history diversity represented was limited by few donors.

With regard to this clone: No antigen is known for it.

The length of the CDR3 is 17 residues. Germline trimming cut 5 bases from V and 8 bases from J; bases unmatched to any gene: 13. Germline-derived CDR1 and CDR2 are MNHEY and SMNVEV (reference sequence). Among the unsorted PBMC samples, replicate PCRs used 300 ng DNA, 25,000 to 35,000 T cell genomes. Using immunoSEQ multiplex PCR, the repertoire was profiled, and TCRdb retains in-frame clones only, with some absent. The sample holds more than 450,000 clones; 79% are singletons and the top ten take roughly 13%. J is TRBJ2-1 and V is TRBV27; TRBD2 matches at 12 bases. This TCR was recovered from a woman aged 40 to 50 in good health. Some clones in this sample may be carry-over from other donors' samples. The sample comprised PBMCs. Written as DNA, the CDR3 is TGTGCCAGCAGTGAGCAGACAGGACTAGCGGGAAGTCATGAGCAGTTCTTC. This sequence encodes CASSEQTGLAGSHEQFF.